These 28 T cell receptor beta chains share one sample of origin, sequenced in a study of blood T cells in healthy people across ages (dated by TCRdb to about 2015). Libraries were prepared through 5' RACE. Sequenced on an Illumina HiSeq 2500. A second PCR of about 6 to 12 cycles was run with a J-beta primer mix and a sample-barcoded 5' primer. The public reads were reprocessed in TCRdb via fastp at Q25 and MiXCR, keeping in-frame beta chains. CDR3 protein sequences are deduplicated, and each keeps its most common genes and DNA. The sample table holds roughly 680,000 distinct CDR3 sequences, of which 45% to 50% were seen once. The ten top clones hold roughly 31% of the sample. The specimen sequenced was blood. Receptor source: a woman aged 60-75 years in good health.

The chain joins TRBV20-1 to TRBJ2-5; no clear D. CDR3 length equals 13 residues. Germline V gene data show CDR1 as DFQATT and CDR2 as SNEGSKA (reference sequence). The germline V and J ends were trimmed by 1 base and 0 bases, with 6 bases remaining between them. The CDR3 region is CSARVGNQETQYF. DNA of the CDR3: TGCAGTGCTAGAGTAGGAAACCAAGAGACCCAGTACTTC.

This clonotype was seen a handful of times. V and J are TRBV7-8 and TRBJ2-1; no definite D call. V lost 2 bases to trimming and J lost 3 bases, with 14 bases between them. This CDR3 comprises 16 residues. Germline V gene data show CDR1 as SGHVS and CDR2 as FQNEAQ. The CDR3 DNA is TGTGCCAGCAGCTTAAGTAGTTGGGATAACTACAATGAGCAGTTCTTC. It yields the protein CASSLSSWDNYNEQFF.

This clonotype was observed a few times. The chain uses TRBV20-1 and TRBJ2-1; the match to TRBD2 covers 9 bases. V was pared by 0 bases and J by 5 bases, with 5 bases of the junction left unmatched. In germline, CDR1 is DFQATT, CDR2 SNEGSKA (reference sequence). This CDR3 is built from 15 residues. The CDR3, as DNA: TGCAGTGCTAGAGATACCCTAGCGGGACACAATGAGCAGTTCTTC. Translated: CSARDTLAGHNEQFF.

V is TRBV7-9 and J is TRBJ1-5, with TRBD1 matching over 9 bases. Trimming took 7 bases from V and 4 from J; bases not matched to a gene: 11. CDR3 length: 16 residues. CDR1 is SEHNR and CDR2 is FQNEAQ in the germline V gene (reference sequence). The CDR3 sequence: CASTVSGTGSNQPQHF. The CDR3 nucleotides read TGTGCCAGCACAGTATCCGGGACAGGGAGTAATCAGCCCCAGCATTTT.

This chain uses TRBV6-2 or TRBV6-3 with TRBJ2-7; D unresolved. From germline, CDR1 is MNHEY and CDR2 SVGEGT. The V gene lost 5 bases and the J gene lost 3 bases, with 11 bases spanning the gap. The CDR3 extends over 13 amino acids. The CDR3 sequence is CASSSPASYEQYF. The CDR3 coding sequence is TGTGCCAGCAGTAGCCCAGCTAGCTACGAGCAGTACTTC.

The chain joins TRBV20-1 to TRBJ2-2; perhaps TRBD1 as D (5 bases). Deletions cut 0 bases from V and 1 base from J, with 12 bases between. Germline V gene sequence: CDR1 DFQATT, CDR2 SNEGSKA (reference sequence). CDR3 size: 16 residues. The CDR3 loop is CSARDGRQGNTGELFF. CDR3 in DNA: TGCAGTGCTAGAGATGGCCGGCAGGGGAACACCGGGGAGCTGTTTTTT.

The chain links TRBV7-2 to TRBJ1-2; TRBD1 matches 8 bases. The junction had 11 bases not matched to a gene; V was cut back by 5 bases and J by 0 bases. The CDR3 loop spans 17 amino acids. Per the germline V gene, CDR1 is SGHTA and CDR2 is FQGNSA. CDR3 sequence: CASSPQGAGTANYGYTF. The CDR3 DNA reads as TGTGCCAGCAGCCCCCAGGGGGCTGGTACAGCTAACTATGGCTACACCTTC. The full variable domain, in which reference TRBV7-2 and TRBJ1-2 provide the parts outside the CDR3, is GAGVSQSPSNKVTEKGKDVELRCDPISGHTALYWYRQSLGQGLEFLIYFQGNSAPDKSGLPSDRFSAERTGGSVSTLTIQRTQQEDSAVYLCASSPQGAGTANYGYTFGSGTRLTVV.

This sequence joins TRBV6-1 and TRBJ1-2; TRBD1 matches at 7 bases. In germline, CDR1 is MNHNS, CDR2 SASEGT. J lost 1 base, V lost 7 bases, and 12 bases had no gene match. This CDR3 is 16 amino acids long. The CDR3 protein is CASTLGGTVLNYGYTF. The CDR3 DNA reads TGTGCCAGCACCCTAGGGGGGACAGTTCTTAACTATGGCTACACCTTC.

The V and J genes are TRBV21-1 and TRBJ2-1; TRBD1, the D gene given by the table, was not confirmed from the DNA. TRBV21-1 is designated a pseudogene. The CDR3 extends over 18 amino acids. This CDR3 reads CASSKLTVGTGMDNEQFF. CDR3 DNA sequence: TGTGCCAGCAGCAAACTGACTGTTGGGACAGGGATGGACAATGAGCAGTTCTTC.

The chain has TRBV4-3 and TRBJ2-3, with D hard to call. The CDR3 has 16 amino acids. V lost 0 bases and J 2 bases, leaving 12 bases between the germline ends. Germline CDR1 is LGHNA and CDR2 is YSLEER. The CDR3 DNA sequence: TGCGCCAGCAGCCAAGACCCGGGTTCTACCACAGATACGCAGTATTTT. Protein sequence: CASSQDPGSTTDTQYF.

The genes are TRBV4-3 and TRBJ2-1, with D possibly matching TRBD2 (6 bases). The V end was cut by 0 bases, the J end by 9 bases, with 18 bases between. CDR1 is LGHNA and CDR2 is YSLEER in the germline V gene. The length of the CDR3 is 16 residues. The CDR3, as DNA: TGCGCCAGCAGCCAAGAAACGGGGCACGGGGGTAGTGAGCAGTTCTTC. This codes for CASSQETGHGGSEQFF.

In this sample, this clonotype turned up a few times. The rearrangement joins TRBV7-2 to TRBJ2-5; TRBD2 agrees at 9 bases. The germline CDR1 and CDR2 sequences are SGHTA and FQGNSA. CDR3 length equals 16 residues. V shed 6 bases and J 2 bases; nucleotides not matched to a gene: 10. DNA for the CDR3: TGTGCCAGCAGACCGGACCTAGCGGGGAAACAAGAGACCCAGTACTTC. It translates to CASRPDLAGKQETQYF.

This chain links TRBV28 with TRBJ2-7, with a possible D match to TRBD1 (6 bases). Per the germline V gene, CDR1 is MDHEN and CDR2 is SYDVKM. The CDR3 is 14 amino acids. Between the trimmed V and J ends, which lost 8 bases and 0 bases, there was a span of 14 bases. CDR3 bases: TGTGCCAGCTGTGGGGGCTCCAGCTCCTACGAGCAGTACTTC. It translates to CASCGGSSSYEQYF.

For this clonotype: A single base separates this from a much larger clone, so it may be a read error. The V and J genes are TRBV5-1 and TRBJ2-1; D gene unclear. The germline V and J ends were trimmed by 4 bases and 0 bases, with 8 bases remaining between them. The V gene's germline CDR1 is SGHRS and CDR2 YFSETQ. CDR3 length: 14 amino acids. CDR3 residues: CASSMQSSYNEQFF. The CDR3 DNA is TGCGCCAGCAGCATGCAGAGCTCCTACAATGAGCAGTTCTTC. Combining the CDR3 with reference TRBV5-1 and TRBJ2-1 gives the whole variable domain KAGVTQTPRYLIKTRGQQVTLSCSPISGHRSVSWYQQTPGQGLQFLFEYFSETQRNKGNFPGRFSGRQFSNSRSEMNVSTLELGDSALYLCASSMQSSYNEQFFGPGTRLTVL.

The chain carries TRBV2 and TRBJ1-1, with D perhaps TRBD1 (5 bases). The CDR3 loop spans 15 amino acids. Germline loops: CDR1 SNHLY, CDR2 FYNNEI. Trimming took off 2 bases at V and 3 bases at J, with 13 bases between the two ends. CDR3 region: CASSEQPGRDTEAFF. CDR3 nucleotide sequence: TGTGCCAGCAGTGAACAACCGGGACGGGACACTGAAGCTTTCTTT.

This clonotype was seen a single time. The chain uses TRBV20-1 and TRBJ2-1, with 9 nucleotides matching TRBD2. Trimming removed 0 bases from V and 10 bases from J; junction bases left unmatched: 16. CDR3 length: 17 residues. Germline CDR1 and CDR2: DFQATT and SNEGSKA (reference sequence). CDR3 in DNA: TGCAGTGCTAGAGATACAGTGGGACTAGCTCGCACGGGAGAGCAGTTCTTC. Amino acids: CSARDTVGLARTGEQFF.

This sequence joins TRBV28 and TRBJ2-1; no definite D call. V gave up 3 bases and J gave up 10 bases, with 10 bases separating them. The CDR3 is 12 residues long. Germline CDR1 and CDR2: MDHEN and SYDVKM. The CDR3 spells CASSFRLNEQFF. The DNA for the CDR3 is TGTGCCAGCAGTTTTCGTCTCAACGAGCAGTTCTTC.

The chain is built from TRBV27 and TRBJ2-7; D is perhaps TRBD2 (7 bases). The germline gives CDR1 MNHEY, CDR2 SMNVEV (reference sequence). The CDR3 contains 14 residues. With 5 bases removed from V and 12 bases from J, the gap between germline ends came to 23 bases. The CDR3 is CASSGRGGTNFPYF. CDR3 coding DNA: TGTGCCAGCAGTGGGAGGGGAGGGACAAACTTTCCGTACTTC.

In DNA, the CDR3 is TGTGCCAGCAGTCCGGGTATCGGCGAGCAGTACTTC. Translating it yields CASSPGIGEQYF. V usage is TRBV6-6 and J usage is TRBJ2-7; D call uncertain. The V gene's germline CDR1 is MNHNY and CDR2 SVGAGI (reference sequence). The V gene lost 5 bases and the J gene lost 6 bases, with 11 bases spanning the gap. There are 12 residues in the CDR3.

This clonotype has a single count. The chain combines TRBV4-3 with TRBJ2-1; D is perhaps TRBD1 or TRBD2 (5 bases each). In germline, CDR1 is LGHNA, CDR2 YSLEER. V lost 5 bases and J 0 bases, leaving 17 bases between the germline ends. The length of the CDR3 is 17 residues. CDR3 residues: CASSNTGAPSSYNEQFF. As DNA, the CDR3 is TGCGCCAGCAGCAACACCGGGGCCCCGAGCTCCTACAATGAGCAGTTCTTC.

The chain combines TRBV7-3 with TRBJ2-5; 7 bases fit TRBD2. V was clipped by 5 bases and J by 3 bases; unmatched bases: 9. The CDR3 covers 15 residues. CDR1 SGHTA and CDR2 FQGTGA come from the germline V gene. CDR3 region: CASSTLGRTEETQYF. The CDR3 DNA sequence: TGTGCCAGCAGCACCCTCGGGAGGACTGAAGAGACCCAGTACTTC.

V is TRBV5-1 and J is TRBJ1-4, with D unresolved. The CDR3 has 11 amino acids. The germline CDR1 and CDR2 sequences are SGHRS and YFSETQ. The V and J ends lost 3 bases and 7 bases respectively, with 4 bases between them. The CDR3 loop reads CASSWGEKLFF. CDR3 nucleotides: TGCGCCAGCAGCTGGGGTGAAAAACTGTTTTTT. Using reference TRBV5-1 and TRBJ1-4 for the parts outside the CDR3, the full variable domain is KAGVTQTPRYLIKTRGQQVTLSCSPISGHRSVSWYQQTPGQGLQFLFEYFSETQRNKGNFPGRFSGRQFSNSRSEMNVSTLELGDSALYLCASSWGEKLFFGSGTQLSVL.

This clonotype showed up just a few times. The DNA for the CDR3 is TGCAGTGCTAGAGGGAGGACAGATACGCAGTATTTT. Translated: CSARGRTDTQYF. J is TRBJ2-3 and V is TRBV20-1, with a weak D call TRBD2 (5 bases). Germline V lookup: CDR1 DFQATT, CDR2 SNEGSKA (reference sequence). The CDR3 runs to 12 residues. The V end lost 1 base, the J end lost 3 bases, and 5 bases lay between the germline ends.

There are a few counts of this clonotype. The chain's CDR3 is CATLDRTDTQYF. The CDR3 DNA is TGTGCCACCCTCGACAGGACAGATACGCAGTATTTT. The gene calls are TRBV28 and TRBJ2-3, with TRBD1 as a possible D gene (6 bases). CDR3 length: 12 amino acids. CDR1 and CDR2 (germline): MDHEN, SYDVKM. The V end lost 10 bases, the J end lost 3 bases, and 11 bases lay between the germline ends.

The chain carries TRBV11-1 and TRBJ2-3, with 10 nucleotides matching TRBD2. The germline V gene has CDR1 SGHAT and CDR2 FQDESV (reference sequence). The CDR3 is made up of 16 amino acids. The V and J ends lost 1 base and 3 bases, in that order; junction bases with no gene match: 4. This chain's CDR3 is CASSLDGTSDTDTQYF. CDR3 DNA: TGTGCCAGCAGCTTAGATGGGACTAGCGATACAGATACGCAGTATTTT.

The chain links TRBV24-1 to TRBJ2-5; D uncertain. From germline, CDR1 is KGHDR and CDR2 SFDVKD. The CDR3 totals 15 residues. V was shortened by 3 bases and J by 4 bases, with 14 bases between the two germline ends. The CDR3 region is CATSDGVRSGETQYF. The CDR3 nucleotides are TGTGCCACCAGTGATGGGGTCCGATCAGGAGAGACCCAGTACTTC.

This clonotype was observed once. The CDR3 loop is CAISERDKNYYGYTF. CDR3 bases: TGTGCCATCAGTGAACGGGACAAGAACTACTATGGCTACACCTTC. The genes are TRBV10-3 and TRBJ1-2; TRBD1 is a possible D gene (6 bases). V dropped 3 bases and J dropped 3 bases, with 14 bases sitting between them. The CDR3 totals 15 residues. Germline CDR1 reads ENHRY; CDR2 reads SYGVKD.

The chain couples TRBV20-1 to TRBJ1-5, with 11 bases aligning to TRBD1. The germline gives CDR1 DFQATT, CDR2 SNEGSKA (reference sequence). CDR3 length: 13 amino acids. J lost 7 bases, V lost 6 bases, and 5 bases had no gene match. CDR3 protein: CSALDRGRQPQHF. For the CDR3, the DNA is TGCAGTGCCCTGGACAGGGGGCGGCAGCCCCAGCATTTT.